The rows below give T cell receptor beta chains drawn from one sample of a study of T cells after somatic rescue of genetic block. The data were produced by immunoSEQ multiplex PCR, yet TCRdb's version contains in-frame clones alone and is incomplete. The data show about 52,000 clones, approximately 96% seen once. The material sequenced was peripheral blood mononuclear cells (PBMCs). The receptors were gathered from a child less than two years old. The CDR3 runs from the conserved cysteine through the conserved F or W. The D gene is left open where the match is weak. Rows give clone size only sometimes, using once, few, many, or a class for an expanded clone.

DNA	CDR3	size	V	J	D
TGTGCCTGGACAGGGAACTCCTACGAGCAGTACTTC	CAWTGNSYEQYF	-	TRBV30	TRBJ2-7	-
TGTGCCAGCAGCCCGACTAGCGGGAGGGCAGCCTACGAGCAGTACTTC	CASSPTSGRAAYEQYF	-	TRBV5-4	TRBJ2-7	TRBD2
TGTGCCAGCAGCCCAACGGGGGGCTACAATGAGCAGTTCTTC	CASSPTGGYNEQFF	-	TRBV13	TRBJ2-1	TRBD2
TGTGCCAGCAGCGACCGGGACAGGGCCAAAAACATTCAGTACTTC	CASSDRDRAKNIQYF	-	TRBV5-6	TRBJ2-4	TRBD1
TGTGCCAGCAGTCTACGACAGGGAAGCAATCAGCCCCAGCATTTT	CASSLRQGSNQPQHF	once	TRBV28	TRBJ1-5	TRBD1
TGTGCCAGCAGCTTAGGTCAGGGCACTGAAGCTTTCTTT	CASSLGQGTEAFF	-	TRBV11-2	TRBJ1-1	-
TGTGCCATCAGTGGAGGACAGGATAATCAGCCCCAGCATTTT	CAISGGQDNQPQHF	-	TRBV10-3	TRBJ1-5	TRBD1
TGTGCCAGCAGCTTGGGGGGGGGACTGACCGAAAAACTGTTTTTT	CASSLGGGLTEKLFF	once	TRBV7-8	TRBJ1-4	-
TGTGCTAGTGGAAAGGGACTAGCGGGAGGGTCAGATACGCAGTATTTT	CASGKGLAGGSDTQYF	-	TRBV12-5	TRBJ2-3	TRBD2
TGTGCCAGCAGTTTCGCCGGAAACTATGGCTACACCTTC	CASSFAGNYGYTF	-	TRBV27	TRBJ1-2	-
TGTGCCAGCAGTTACTCAGACAGGGGGGGAACCGGGGAGCTGTTTTTT	CASSYSDRGGTGELFF	-	TRBV6-7	TRBJ2-2	TRBD1
TGTGCCAGCAGTCTACAGGGAGCTAACTATGGCTACACCTTC	CASSLQGANYGYTF	-	TRBV27	TRBJ1-2	-
TGTGCCAGCAGTTGGGACAGGGGTTACGAGCAGTACTTC	CASSWDRGYEQYF	-	TRBV27	TRBJ2-7	TRBD1
TGTGCCAGCAGCTTGGCCCCCGGGACTAGCGGGAGATGGGGCACCGGGGAGCTGTTTTTT	CASSLAPGTSGRWGTGELFF	-	TRBV5-4	TRBJ2-2	TRBD2
TGTGCCAGTAGTATAGGGGCTGGGGCCAACGTCCTGACTTTC	CASSIGAGANVLTF	-	TRBV19	TRBJ2-6	-
TGCAGCGTTGTTGGAGGGATCACTGAAGCTTTCTTT	CSVVGGITEAFF	few	TRBV29-1	TRBJ1-1	-
TGTGCCAGCAGCGGCGGAGGTGGGGGACTAAATGAAAAACTGTTTTTT	CASSGGGGGLNEKLFF	-	TRBV9	TRBJ1-4	-
TGTGCCAGCAGGCGACTGGGGTCCTACGAGCAGTACTTC	CASRRLGSYEQYF	-	TRBV6-1	TRBJ2-7	-
TGTGCCAGCAGCCCCCTCGACAGACAAGAGACCCAGTACTTC	CASSPLDRQETQYF	-	TRBV7-9	TRBJ2-5	-
TGTGCCAGCGGGGGGAGCCCCGGGGAAAAACTGTTTTTT	CASGGSPGEKLFF	-	TRBV6-1	TRBJ1-4	-
TGTGCCAGCAGTGGTCCCGGGGACACTGAAGCTTTCTTT	CASSGPGDTEAFF	-	TRBV2	TRBJ1-1	-
TGTGCCAGCAGTGAAGGAAACACCATATATTTT	CASSEGNTIYF	once	TRBV25-1	TRBJ1-3	-
TGTGCCAGCAGTTTAGGCGGTGGTGGCTATGGCTACACCTTC	CASSLGGGGYGYTF	-	TRBV28	TRBJ1-2	-
TGTGCCAGCAGCGCGTACGGGGCGAACACCGGGGAGCTGTTTTTT	CASSAYGANTGELFF	-	TRBV2	TRBJ2-2	-
TGTGCCAGCAGTTTAAGCCATGCGAACCCGACACTCCATGAGCAGTTCTTC	CASSLSHANPTLHEQFF	-	TRBV7-9	TRBJ2-1	-
TGTGCCAGCAGCCCTGGGGGGCCTGAAGCTTTCTTT	CASSPGGPEAFF	-	TRBV6-5	TRBJ1-1	-
TGTGCCAGCAGCTTAGTGTCAGGGGGCTACGAGCAGTACTTC	CASSLVSGGYEQYF	-	TRBV7-2	TRBJ2-7	TRBD1
TGTGCCAGCAGCTTAGTGGGTAGCGGGATAGTAGAGACCCAGTACTTC	CASSLVGSGIVETQYF	-	TRBV7-2	TRBJ2-5	TRBD2